These 8 T cell receptor beta chains originate from one sample sequenced in a study of blood T cell dynamics during melanoma immunotherapy. Specified time point: pre-treatment baseline. Profiled with immunoSEQ multiplex PCR; TCRdb holds only in-frame clones, not every one. Among 9,700 or so clones, 85% to 90% were seen once, and the ten largest hold over 30%. Material: blood, obtained from a patient treated with checkpoint blockade. The receptors come from a human donor with melanoma.

V gene TRBV9 combines with J gene TRBJ2-7; the D gene is possibly TRBD1 (6 bases). With 0 bases removed from V and 1 base from J, the gap between germline ends came to 11 bases. Germline CDR1 and CDR2: SGDLS and YYNGEE. The CDR3 runs to 15 residues. The CDR3 protein is CASSVGGRESYEQYF. For the CDR3, the DNA is TGTGCCAGCAGCGTAGGGGGGCGCGAGTCCTACGAGCAGTACTTC.

The V call is TRBV7-3, the J call TRBJ2-3; tentatively, D is TRBD2 (6 bases). The CDR3 is 16 amino acids. Trimming shortened V by 5 bases and J by 2 bases, and 17 bases separated the two germline ends. Germline V gene data show CDR1 as SGHTA and CDR2 as FQGTGA. The CDR3 reads CASSIGTSWVTDTQYF. The CDR3 DNA follows: TGTGCCAGCAGCATAGGGACTTCCTGGGTCACAGATACGCAGTATTTT.

V gene TRBV19 combines with J gene TRBJ1-2; D not certain. Trimming cost V 6 bases and J 2 bases, with 4 bases left between them. There are 11 residues in the CDR3. The germline V gene encodes CDR1 LNHDA and CDR2 SQIVND (reference sequence). This CDR3 reads CASSPNYGYTF. CDR3 DNA: TGTGCCAGTAGCCCCAACTATGGCTACACCTTC.

The chain carries TRBV7-9 and TRBJ2-3; TRBD2 matches 8 bases. The trim removed 5 bases at V and 1 base at J, leaving 8 bases unmatched. The length of the CDR3 is 16 residues. Per germline, CDR1 SEHNR and CDR2 FQNEAQ (reference sequence). CDR3 nucleotide sequence: TGTGCCAGCAGCCGCCGGGGGGGTCGGCGCACAGATACGCAGTATTTT. Amino acids: CASSRRGGRRTDTQYF.

CDR3 sequence (DNA): TGCGCCAGCAGCCAAGATAGTACACCCTGGAAGCCCCAGCATTTT. Protein product: CASSQDSTPWKPQHF. The J gene is TRBJ1-5, the V gene TRBV4-1; D remains unclear. CDR1 and CDR2 from the germline V gene are MGHRA and YSYEKL. V shed 0 bases and J shed 8 bases, with 14 bases lying between them. This CDR3 spans 15 amino acids.

The chain uses TRBV21-1 and TRBJ1-2; TRBD1, the table's D call, was not compared with the DNA. TRBV21-1 is given as a pseudogene. CDR3 size: 14 residues. The CDR3 spells CASTRWGRVYGYTF. In DNA, the CDR3 is TGTGCCAGCACCAGGTGGGGGCGCGTCTATGGCTACACCTTC.

This clone has only one observation. This chain joins TRBV5-4 and TRBJ2-1; tentatively, D is TRBD2 (5 bases). This CDR3 comprises 15 residues. Trimming shortened V by 4 bases and J by 2 bases, and 13 bases separated the two germline ends. Germline V gene data show CDR1 as SGHNT and CDR2 as YYREEE (reference sequence). In nucleotides, the CDR3 is TGTGCCAGCAGCCTTCGATCCGGGACCTACAATGAGCAGTTCTTC. Translation: CASSLRSGTYNEQFF.

This chain joins TRBV4-1 and TRBJ1-2; D may be TRBD1 (5 bases). The V and J ends lost 0 bases and 8 bases respectively, with 13 bases between them. Germline V gene sequence: CDR1 MGHRA, CDR2 YSYEKL. This CDR3 has 14 residues. The chain's CDR3 is CASSQDPAGRGYTF. CDR3 sequence (DNA): TGCGCCAGCAGCCAAGATCCGGCAGGGAGAGGCTACACCTTC.